This TCR beta chain was retrieved from a study of blood T cell repertoires in COVID-19. Study as a whole: Acute-phase and convalescent COVID-19 samples originated in the United States, Italy and Spain. PBMCs, B-cell-depleted T cells, or T cells provided the cDNA or gDNA that made up the material.

This CDR3 contains 15 residues. The V segment lost 5 bases and the J segment 3 bases; nucleotides outside the gene matches: 11. Germline V CDR1 and CDR2: SGHRS, YFSETQ. Source study methods: Estimation of nucleated cell counts was performed using reference gene primer amplification. Assay: immunoSEQ multiplex PCR; the TCRdb copy retains only in-frame clones and omits some. V, J and clone size were drawn from that table, and D and trimming were deduced from the DNA. In the table there are some 75,000 clones, roughly 90% of which are singletons. Sequenced input: peripheral blood. This TCR was sampled from a man in his 60s with acute or convalescent COVID-19. V and J are TRBV5-1 and TRBJ2-7, with 7 bases lining up with TRBD1. The CDR3: CASSTGTAVNYEQYF. The DNA of the CDR3 is TGCGCCAGCAGTACAGGGACAGCGGTGAACTACGAGCAGTACTTC.